These 5 T cell receptor beta chains were all obtained from the same sample, sequenced in a study of vaccination and CD4 T cells after COVID-19. No antigens are known for them. Once obtained from cultured CD4+ T cells, the DNA was sequenced using the Oncomine TCR Beta short-read assay. TCRdb fed the PCR reads into MiXCR, producing one record per CDR3 protein. The data hold about 15,000 distinct CDR3 sequences, with more than 45% observed a single time. As to treatment: 10-day PBMC culture with coronavirus spike peptide pools or control peptides (ViraFEST assay). The sequencing input was CD4+ T cells from blood, cultured in vitro. These receptors were taken from a human donor who had recovered from COVID-19.

The V gene is TRBV5-1, the J gene TRBJ1-4; TRBD1 is a possible D gene (5 bases). This CDR3 has 14 amino acids. CDR1 and CDR2 (germline): SGHRS, YFSETQ. The ends were cut back, 5 bases at V and 0 bases at J, with 8 bases in the middle. The CDR3 nucleotides are TGCGCCAGCAGAACAGGTGCAACTAATGAAAAACTGTTTTTT. It is translated as CASRTGATNEKLFF.

This chain uses TRBV2 with TRBJ1-5; 8 bases map to TRBD1. The trim removed 6 bases at V and 4 bases at J, leaving 2 bases unmatched. Looked up from germline, CDR1 is SNHLY and CDR2 is FYNNEI. The CDR3 has 13 residues. In nucleotides, the CDR3 is TGTGCCAGCAGCCAGGGGGCGAATCAGCCCCAGCATTTT. This encodes CASSQGANQPQHF. The full variable domain, in which reference TRBV2 and TRBJ1-5 provide the parts outside the CDR3, is EPEVTQTPSHQVTQMGQEVILRCVPISNHLYFYWYRQILGQKVEFLVSFYNNEISEKSEIFDDQFSVERPDGSNFTLKIRSTKLEDSAMYFCASSQGANQPQHFGDGTRLSIL.

This sequence joins TRBV11-3 and TRBJ2-2; possible D gene TRBD1, 7 bases. Looked up from germline, CDR1 is SGHNT and CDR2 is YENEEA. The germline V and J ends were trimmed by 7 bases and 2 bases, with 14 bases remaining between them. The CDR3 sequence is 15 residues long. As DNA, the CDR3 is TGTGCCAGCACGCGCGGGGACAGTAACACCGGGGAGCTGTTTTTT. Its protein is CASTRGDSNTGELFF.

The CDR3 is CSVGRSNTEAFF. The CDR3 DNA sequence: TGCAGCGTTGGACGGTCGAACACTGAAGCTTTCTTT. The chain links TRBV29-1 to TRBJ1-1; D remains ambiguous. Trimming removed 4 bases from V and 1 base from J, with 7 bases in between. There are 12 residues in the CDR3. Germline lookup yields CDR1 SQVTM and CDR2 ANQGSEA.

In its sample, this clonotype ranks as medium-sized. V and J are TRBV14 and TRBJ1-2; D unresolved. The germline CDR1 and CDR2 sequences are SGHDN and FVKESK. The CDR3 has 15 residues. V lost 5 bases, J lost 4 bases, and 17 bases lay in between. This chain's CDR3 is CASSSRQAGLYGYTF. Written as DNA, the CDR3 is TGTGCCAGCAGCAGCCGGCAGGCCGGGCTCTATGGCTACACCTTC.